This entry lists 27 T cell receptor beta chains sequenced from one sample in a study of blood T cell repertoires in COVID-19. Assay: immunoSEQ multiplex PCR; the TCRdb copy retains only in-frame clones and omits some. The sample lists some 200,000 clones, 88% occurring once. The sequenced sample was peripheral blood. These receptors originate from a man aged 35 to 55 with active or convalescent COVID-19.

This rearrangement joins TRBV11-2 to TRBJ1-5; no clear D. Per germline, CDR1 SGHAT and CDR2 FQNNGV. The V gene lost 5 bases and the J gene lost 0 bases, with 8 bases spanning the gap. This CDR3 comprises 14 residues. The CDR3: CASSPTHSNQPQHF. As DNA, the CDR3 is TGTGCCAGCAGCCCCACACATAGCAATCAGCCCCAGCATTTT.

The chain joins TRBV21-1 to TRBJ2-1; the listed D gene, TRBD1, was not tested against the DNA. TRBV21-1 is a listed pseudogene. This CDR3 spans 14 amino acids. CDR3 residues: CASSKGDRGYEQFF. CDR3 in DNA: TGTGCCAGCAGCAAAGGCGACAGGGGTTATGAGCAGTTCTTC.

This chain uses TRBV27 with TRBJ2-3, with D perhaps matching TRBD2 (5 bases). Trimming took off 3 bases at V and 0 bases at J, with 10 bases between the two ends. The CDR3 runs to 15 residues. Germline V gene sequence: CDR1 MNHEY, CDR2 SMNVEV (reference sequence). The CDR3 loop reads CASSFGPGSTDTQYF. CDR3 nucleotide sequence: TGTGCCAGCAGTTTTGGGCCGGGGAGCACAGATACGCAGTATTTT.

This chain joins TRBV9 and TRBJ1-1, with 7 bases aligning to TRBD1. The CDR3 is 13 amino acids. Germline V gene sequence: CDR1 SGDLS, CDR2 YYNGEE. With V trimmed by 3 bases and J by 4 bases, 3 bases remained unmatched. As DNA, the CDR3 is TGTGCCAGCAGCGCAGGGGGTTCCACTGAAGCTTTCTTT. This codes for CASSAGGSTEAFF.

The rearrangement links TRBV7-2 to TRBJ2-3; 14 bases line up with TRBD2. V trimming: 4 bases; J trimming: 7 bases; junction bases outside the gene matches: 7. CDR3 length: 16 amino acids. Germline CDR1 is SGHTA and CDR2 is FQGNSA. CDR3 residues: CASSSGTSGRKYTQYF. The CDR3 region has the DNA TGTGCCAGCAGCTCCGGGACTAGCGGGAGAAAGTATACGCAGTATTTT.

The genes are TRBV5-6 and TRBJ1-3, with D possibly matching TRBD1 (5 bases). Germline V CDR1 and CDR2: SGHDT, YYEEEE. The V end lost 4 bases, the J end lost 3 bases, and 17 bases lay between the germline ends. CDR3 size: 16 residues. The CDR3 nucleotides read TGTGCCAGCAGCAGGAACGGAGGGGCTGGTGGAAACACCATATATTTT. This gives the protein CASSRNGGAGGNTIYF.

V and J are TRBV2 and TRBJ1-4; 8 positions agree with TRBD1. Per the germline V gene, CDR1 is SNHLY and CDR2 is FYNNEI. The V and J ends lost 5 bases and 4 bases, in that order; junction bases with no gene match: 6. CDR3 length equals 15 residues. The CDR3 DNA follows: TGTGCCAGCAGTACTGACAGGGGACGTAATGAAAAACTGTTTTTT. It encodes CASSTDRGRNEKLFF.

The chain joins TRBV7-2 to TRBJ2-2; a possible D gene is TRBD2 (5 bases). CDR3 size: 13 residues. Trimming cost V 1 base and J 6 bases, with 6 bases left between them. Germline V gives CDR1 SGHTA, CDR2 FQGNSA. For the CDR3, the DNA is TGTGCCAGCAGCTTAGGAGCGGCCGGGGAGCTGTTTTTT. Its protein product is CASSLGAAGELFF.

V and J are TRBV29-1 and TRBJ2-1, with D possibly TRBD1 on 6 matching bases. The CDR3 runs to 11 residues. Germline CDR1 SQVTM, CDR2 ANQGSEA. The V and J ends lost 3 bases and 12 bases respectively, with 12 bases between them. The CDR3 bases are TGCAGCGTTGATCAAGGGGGTGGGCAGTTCTTC. Translating gives CSVDQGGGQFF.

The chain carries TRBV7-3 and TRBJ2-3, with 8 bases that match TRBD2. The germline V gene has CDR1 SGHTA and CDR2 FQGTGA. V lost 3 bases, J lost 0 bases, and 5 bases stayed unmatched. This CDR3 spans 16 amino acids. CDR3 DNA sequence: TGTGCCAGCAGCTTTGGCGGGGGGCCTAGCACAGATACGCAGTATTTT. It specifies CASSFGGGPSTDTQYF.

The V and J genes are TRBV6-6 and TRBJ2-7; TRBD1 matches 7 bases. Germline V gene sequence: CDR1 MNHNY, CDR2 SVGAGI (reference sequence). Trimming cost V 2 bases and J 1 base; bases outside gene matches: 8. The CDR3 is 16 amino acids. CDR3 sequence (DNA): TGTGCCAGCAGTTACCTAAGCCGGGACAGATCCTACGAGCAGTACTTC. The encoded protein is CASSYLSRDRSYEQYF.

The chain is built from TRBV27 and TRBJ2-7; D is possibly TRBD2 (5 bases). V shed 3 bases and J shed 3 bases, with 12 bases lying between them. The CDR3 consists of 14 residues. Germline values: CDR1 MNHEY, CDR2 SMNVEV (reference sequence). For the CDR3, the DNA is TGTGCCAGCAGTTTCGGACTGAACTTCTACGAGCAGTACTTC. It codes for CASSFGLNFYEQYF.

The chain employs TRBV7-2 and TRBJ2-1; D not certain. This CDR3 is 17 amino acids long. From germline, CDR1 is SGHTA and CDR2 FQGNSA. V dropped 3 bases and J dropped 3 bases, with 18 bases sitting between them. The CDR3 spells CASSFYSTPKIYNEQFF. The CDR3 DNA reads as TGTGCCAGCAGCTTCTACTCTACTCCCAAGATCTACAATGAGCAGTTCTTC.

This chain connects TRBV30 to TRBJ1-2, with unresolved D. The germline gives CDR1 GTSNPN, CDR2 SVGIG (reference sequence). V was shortened by 3 bases and J by 7 bases, with 24 bases between the two germline ends. CDR3 length: 16 residues. CDR3 DNA: TGTGCCTGGAGCATGCTTCGGACCGGGGTGCCTGCTGGCTACACCTTC. Translation gives CAWSMLRTGVPAGYTF.

The chain couples TRBV14 to TRBJ2-5, with D perhaps matching TRBD1 (6 bases). Germline V gene data show CDR1 as SGHDN and CDR2 as FVKESK. Trimming took 5 bases from V and 5 from J, leaving 6 bases between them. This CDR3 is built from 11 residues. The CDR3 protein is CASSRGETQYF. Here the CDR3 DNA reads TGTGCCAGCAGCAGGGGGGAGACCCAGTACTTC.

The gene calls are TRBV5-1 and TRBJ2-7; tentative D call: TRBD1 (6 bases). The CDR3 has 14 residues. The germline CDR1 and CDR2 sequences are SGHRS and YFSETQ. V was trimmed by 4 bases and J by 3 bases, leaving 14 bases between them. The CDR3 reads CASSPGTFYYEQYF. For the CDR3, the DNA is TGCGCCAGCAGCCCGGGGACATTCTACTACGAGCAGTACTTC.

V is TRBV20-1 and J is TRBJ2-7; TRBD2 matches at 8 bases. Germline CDR1 reads DFQATT; CDR2 reads SNEGSKA (reference sequence). V lost 3 bases to trimming and J lost 6 bases; unmatched junction nucleotides: 13. This CDR3 is built from 15 residues. CDR3 DNA sequence: TGCAGTGCTAGTAAAGCGGGAGTTGGAACCGGCGAGCAGTACTTC. Its translation is CSASKAGVGTGEQYF.

This clone was recorded only once. The chain links TRBV4-3 to TRBJ1-3; tentative D call: TRBD1 (5 bases). Germline CDR1 and CDR2: LGHNA and YSLEER. The CDR3 contains 16 residues. Trimming took 1 base from V and 0 from J, leaving 10 bases between them. CDR3 region: CASSQAAGNSGNTIYF. CDR3 sequence (DNA): TGCGCCAGCAGCCAAGCGGCAGGGAACTCTGGAAACACCATATATTTT.

The CDR3 DNA follows: TGTGCCAGCAGCCACGACAACGCTGGAAACACCATATATTTT. It translates to CASSHDNAGNTIYF. The chain joins TRBV7-8 to TRBJ1-3; D is unresolved. Germline values: CDR1 SGHVS, CDR2 FQNEAQ. The CDR3 spans 14 residues. V was pared by 5 bases and J by 2 bases, with 10 bases between.

The CDR3 bases are TGCGCCAGCAGCTTGGAGTCAGGGGATATCGATGAGCAGTTCTTC. Encoded protein: CASSLESGDIDEQFF. The gene calls are TRBV5-1 and TRBJ2-1; a weak D match, TRBD1 (6 bases). The V gene's germline CDR1 is SGHRS and CDR2 YFSETQ. The length of the CDR3 is 15 residues. Trimming stripped 0 bases from V and 8 bases from J, with 15 bases between.

J is TRBJ2-2 and V is TRBV6-6; 7 nucleotides line up with TRBD1. J lost 2 bases, V lost 6 bases, and 9 bases had no gene match. There are 16 residues in the CDR3. Germline CDR1 MNHNY, CDR2 SVGAGI (reference sequence). The CDR3 loop is CASRKGTEQNTGELFF. CDR3 DNA sequence: TGTGCCAGCAGAAAGGGGACAGAGCAAAACACCGGGGAGCTGTTTTTT.

The genes are TRBV5-6 and TRBJ2-2; D unresolved. V lost 2 bases and J 5 bases, leaving 10 bases between the germline ends. Germline CDR1 reads SGHDT; CDR2 reads YYEEEE. The CDR3 has 14 amino acids. CDR3: CASSFVSVTGELFF. The CDR3 nucleotides are TGTGCCAGCAGCTTCGTGAGCGTGACCGGGGAGCTGTTTTTT.

The chain couples TRBV11-1 to TRBJ1-2; no firm D call. With 5 bases removed from V and 3 bases from J, the gap between germline ends came to 7 bases. Germline lookup yields CDR1 SGHAT and CDR2 FQDESV (reference sequence). The CDR3 is 12 residues long. The CDR3 sequence is CASSANDYGYTF. The CDR3 DNA sequence: TGTGCCAGCAGCGCTAACGACTATGGCTACACCTTC.

The chain is built from TRBV11-2 and TRBJ2-1; 15 bases fit TRBD2. This CDR3 contains 18 residues. J lost 10 bases, V lost 0 bases, and 10 bases had no gene match. From germline, CDR1 is SGHAT and CDR2 FQNNGV. In DNA form, the CDR3 reads TGTGCCAGCAGCTTAGATACGGGACTAGCGGGGGGACCCCCGGAGCAGTTCTTC. It translates to CASSLDTGLAGGPPEQFF.

The J gene is TRBJ2-1, the V gene TRBV5-1; 10 bases match TRBD2. J lost 9 bases, V lost 4 bases, and 16 bases had no gene match. The CDR3 is 17 amino acids. From germline, CDR1 is SGHRS and CDR2 YFSETQ. The CDR3 spells CASSTTTSSGSRGEQFF. The CDR3 bases are TGCGCCAGCAGCACAACCACTTCTAGCGGGAGTCGTGGTGAGCAGTTCTTC.

A note on this clone: A read error is possible here, since a much larger clone lies one base away. The DNA is omitted, as the CDR3 cannot be located on it reliably, and the CDR3 follows TCRdb's listing. The gene calls are TRBV27 and TRBJ1-6; the table's D call, TRBD1, has no DNA check behind it. CDR1 is MNHEY and CDR2 is SMNVEV in the germline V gene (reference sequence). With termini counted, the CDR3 has 13 amino acids. The CDR3 spells CASSFGTGSPLYF.

The gene calls are TRBV3-1 (or the pseudogene TRBV3-2) and TRBJ2-7; TRBD2 aligns across 12 bases. The ends lost 4 bases at V and 2 bases at J; junction bases unmatched: 3. The germline gives CDR1 LGHDT, CDR2 YNNKEL (reference sequence). The length of the CDR3 is 15 residues. CDR3 sequence (DNA): TGTGCCAGCAGCCCAGGACTAGCGGGGCCCTACGAGCAGTACTTC. This codes for CASSPGLAGPYEQYF.